These 15 T cell receptor beta chains share one sample of origin, sequenced in a study of control samples from healthy donors and cancer patients. Profiling relied on immunoSEQ multiplex PCR, and the TCRdb table lists in-frame clones only, not all of them. The table shows about 120,000 clones, with more than 75% occurring only once. Material for sequencing was blood. The origin of the receptors is a woman in her 70s in good health.

This chain connects TRBV29-1 to TRBJ1-2, with TRBD1 identical over 7 bases. V lost 8 bases and J lost 4; bases outside the gene matches: 13. The CDR3 sequence is 14 residues long. Germline CDR1 and CDR2: SQVTM and ANQGSEA. The CDR3 nucleotides read TGCAGCTCCGAACGGCAGGGGGATGGCTATGGCTACACCTTC. Protein sequence: CSSERQGDGYGYTF.

The gene calls are TRBV7-9 and TRBJ2-7; D could derive from TRBD1 or TRBD2 (5 bases each). The CDR3 loop spans 14 amino acids. The V gene lost 5 bases and the J gene lost 0 bases, with 11 bases spanning the gap. Germline loops: CDR1 SEHNR, CDR2 FQNEAQ (reference sequence). For the CDR3, the DNA is TGTGCCAGCAGCCCCCGGGGACGCTCCTACGAGCAGTACTTC. Residues: CASSPRGRSYEQYF.

The chain combines TRBV3-1 (or the pseudogene TRBV3-2) with TRBJ2-7, with D perhaps matching TRBD2 (5 bases). Per the germline V gene, CDR1 is LGHDT and CDR2 is YNNKEL (reference sequence). The CDR3 runs to 14 residues. V lost 6 bases and J lost 7, with 19 bases in between. The CDR3 is CASRQTGFSLEQYF. In DNA form, the CDR3 reads TGTGCCAGCAGGCAAACGGGATTCAGTTTGGAGCAGTACTTC.

The V and J genes are TRBV4-1 and TRBJ2-1; 7 bases match TRBD1. This CDR3 is built from 15 residues. Germline CDR1 is MGHRA and CDR2 is YSYEKL. Losses at the gene ends were 4 bases for V and 0 bases for J; bases not matched to a gene: 3. The CDR3 coding sequence is TGCGCCAGCAGCCGACAGGGTAGCTCCTACAATGAGCAGTTCTTC. Protein: CASSRQGSSYNEQFF.

The rearrangement uses TRBV19 and TRBJ2-1, with D unclear. Germline loops: CDR1 LNHDA, CDR2 SQIVND (reference sequence). CDR3 length: 13 residues. The V end lost 3 bases, the J end lost 2 bases, and 5 bases lay between the germline ends. The CDR3 nucleotides are TGTGCCAGTAGTATTTCGGCCTACAATGAGCAGTTCTTC. It encodes CASSISAYNEQFF.

The CDR3: CASSRGSRGYTF. CDR3 nucleotides: TGTGCCAGCAGCCGGGGTTCGCGTGGCTACACCTTC. The V and J genes are TRBV14 and TRBJ1-2; no definite D call. Germline CDR1 and CDR2: SGHDN and FVKESK. V was shortened by 4 bases and J by 7 bases, with 10 bases between the two germline ends. CDR3 size: 12 residues.

V is TRBV6-5 and J is TRBJ1-4; TRBD1 aligns across 9 bases. The CDR3 is 15 amino acids. Germline V gene sequence: CDR1 MNHEY, CDR2 SVGAGI. The J segment lost 3 bases and the V segment lost 6 bases, leaving 5 bases of the junction unmatched. CDR3 nucleotides: TGTGCCAGCAGACCCGGGACAGGGTCTAATGAAAAACTGTTTTTT. Encoded protein: CASRPGTGSNEKLFF.

This clone was seen a handful of times. The gene calls are TRBV19 and TRBJ1-1; D possibly corresponds to TRBD1 (6 bases). V was shortened by 4 bases and J by 4 bases, with 13 bases between the two germline ends. The CDR3 covers 14 residues. CDR1 and CDR2 (germline): LNHDA, SQIVND (reference sequence). The DNA of the CDR3 is TGTGCCAGTAGTACCCGGACAGTCGGCACTGAAGCTTTCTTT. Its protein is CASSTRTVGTEAFF.

The gene calls are TRBV18 and TRBJ1-4, with a weak D call TRBD1 (6 bases). Germline V gives CDR1 KGHSH, CDR2 LQKENI. The CDR3 sequence is 14 residues long. V lost 4 bases, J lost 8 bases, and 14 bases lay in between. CDR3 bases: TGTGCCAGCTCACTCAGGGGTGCTGACGAAAAACTGTTTTTT. It specifies CASSLRGADEKLFF.

The rearrangement uses TRBV28 and TRBJ2-5, with a weak D call TRBD2 (5 bases). CDR3 length equals 13 residues. Trimming took 6 bases from V and 9 from J, leaving 17 bases between them. CDR1 MDHEN and CDR2 SYDVKM come from the germline V gene. Here the CDR3 reads CASSPPGVPAQYF. For the CDR3, the DNA is TGTGCCAGCAGCCCCCCCGGGGTCCCGGCCCAGTACTTC.

V is TRBV2 and J is TRBJ1-4; D might be TRBD1 (6 bases). Trimming removed 11 bases from V and 5 bases from J, with 15 bases in between. This CDR3 region has 13 residues. CDR1 SNHLY and CDR2 FYNNEI come from the germline V gene. Here the CDR3 reads CAGTGTPNEKLFF. The CDR3 region has the DNA TGTGCCGGGACCGGGACACCGAATGAAAAACTGTTTTTT.

V is TRBV27 and J is TRBJ1-6; D not certain. The CDR3 is 16 residues long. V gave up 3 bases and J gave up 0 bases, with 9 bases separating them. The germline V gene encodes CDR1 MNHEY and CDR2 SMNVEV (reference sequence). The CDR3: CASSFHLSSYNSPLHF. The CDR3 coding sequence is TGTGCCAGCAGTTTTCATTTGAGCTCCTATAATTCACCCCTCCACTTT.

The chain carries TRBV20-1 and TRBJ2-3; D not certain. There are 16 residues in the CDR3. The germline V gene encodes CDR1 DFQATT and CDR2 SNEGSKA (reference sequence). Trimming stripped 3 bases from V and 0 bases from J, with 16 bases between. CDR3 region: CSASSDPATSTDTQYF. The CDR3 DNA reads TGCAGTGCTAGTAGTGATCCAGCTACTAGCACAGATACGCAGTATTTT.

The gene calls are TRBV10-1 and TRBJ2-3, with TRBD2 matching over 8 bases. Unmatched junction bases numbered 4, after V lost 4 bases and J lost 4 bases. Per the germline V gene, CDR1 is WNHNN and CDR2 is SYGVQD (reference sequence). The CDR3 sequence is 14 residues long. The CDR3 coding sequence is TGCGCCAGCAGTGTAAGCGGGGGCCCAGATACGCAGTATTTT. It yields the protein CASSVSGGPDTQYF.

CDR3 nucleotide sequence: TGTGCCAGCAGTGAGATAGCGGGGGGCCAAGAGACCCAGTACTTC. Protein: CASSEIAGGQETQYF. This chain uses TRBV2 with TRBJ2-5; TRBD2 matches 10 bases. Germline V gene lookup returns CDR1 SNHLY and CDR2 FYNNEI. V lost 3 bases, J lost 1 base, and 2 bases stayed unmatched. The CDR3 loop spans 15 amino acids.